A selection of T cell receptor beta chains follows, all from one sample in a study of identifying expanded T cells in peripheral blood. Libraries were prepared by immunoSEQ multiplex PCR; TCRdb keeps only in-frame clonotypes and omits some of them. This table has approximately 91,000 clones, approximately 88% appearing once. The source material was blood. The receptors come from a person between 18 and 69 years old in good health. CDR3s include the opening cysteine and the closing phenylalanine or tryptophan. A D gene is named only where the DNA matches it firmly. Not every row has a clone size; where given, it reads once, few, many or a size class.

J gene: TRBJ2-7; clone size: .; D gene: .; V gene: TRBV5-8; CDR3 DNA: TGTGCCAGCAGCTTGAGGCGGACGGTTGCCTACGAGCAGTACTTC; CDR3 protein: CASSLRRTVAYEQYF
J gene: TRBJ1-6; clone size: .; D gene: .; V gene: TRBV29-1; CDR3 DNA: TGCAGCGCCACGTCGGTAGGGGGAGGGGTGGGGAATTCACCCCTCCACTTT; CDR3 protein: CSATSVGGGVGNSPLHF
J gene: TRBJ2-2; clone size: .; D gene: TRBD1; V gene: TRBV7-9; CDR3 DNA: TGTGCCAGCAGCTTAGCAGGGACAGGGAACACCGGGGAGCTGTTTTTT; CDR3 protein: CASSLAGTGNTGELFF
J gene: TRBJ2-2; clone size: .; D gene: TRBD2; V gene: TRBV4-3; CDR3 DNA: TGCGCCAGCTCGCGGGGAGGGCCAACCGGGGAGCTGTTTTTT; CDR3 protein: CASSRGGPTGELFF
J gene: TRBJ2-3; clone size: .; D gene: .; V gene: TRBV7-3; CDR3 DNA: TGTGCCAGCAGCTCGGCCGCTGGGAGTTTCACAGATACGCAGTATTTT; CDR3 protein: CASSSAAGSFTDTQYF
J gene: TRBJ1-2; clone size: .; D gene: TRBD1; V gene: TRBV7-3; CDR3 DNA: TGTGCCAGCAGCGGGTGGACAGGGGGTAACTATGGCTACACCTTC; CDR3 protein: CASSGWTGGNYGYTF
J gene: TRBJ2-2; clone size: .; D gene: .; V gene: TRBV5-1; CDR3 DNA: TGCGCCAGCAGTTCCACCGGGGAGCTGTTTTTT; CDR3 protein: CASSSTGELFF
J gene: TRBJ1-5; clone size: .; D gene: .; V gene: TRBV28; CDR3 DNA: TGTGCCAGCAGTTTTGGTCAGGACAATCAGCCCCAGCATTTT; CDR3 protein: CASSFGQDNQPQHF
J gene: TRBJ2-7; clone size: once; D gene: TRBD1; V gene: TRBV10-3; CDR3 DNA: TGTGCCATCAGTGCCGGACAGGGCTACGAGCAGTACTTC; CDR3 protein: CAISAGQGYEQYF
J gene: TRBJ2-7; clone size: .; D gene: .; V gene: TRBV5-8; CDR3 DNA: TGTGCCAGCAGCTTTCCGGGGGCAAGGGTACAGCAGTACTTC; CDR3 protein: CASSFPGARVQQYF
J gene: TRBJ1-4; clone size: .; D gene: .; V gene: TRBV6-1; CDR3 DNA: TGTGCCAGCAGTGAACGGCCCGGGAGGGCTAATGAAAAACTGTTTTTT; CDR3 protein: CASSERPGRANEKLFF
J gene: TRBJ2-3; clone size: .; D gene: TRBD2; V gene: TRBV10-1; CDR3 DNA: TGCGCCAGCAGTTTTAGCGGGGAAGGCACAGATACGCAGTATTTT; CDR3 protein: CASSFSGEGTDTQYF
J gene: TRBJ2-7; clone size: once; D gene: .; V gene: TRBV7-2; CDR3 DNA: TGTGCCAGCAGCTTAGTGGGCAGCGGCTACGAGCAGTACTTC; CDR3 protein: CASSLVGSGYEQYF
J gene: TRBJ2-7; clone size: .; D gene: .; V gene: TRBV5-1; CDR3 DNA: TGCGCCAGCAGCGCGGGACTGACAGGGTTTTACGAGCAGTACTTC; CDR3 protein: CASSAGLTGFYEQYF
J gene: TRBJ1-4; clone size: medium-sized; D gene: TRBD1; V gene: TRBV7-9; CDR3 DNA: TGTGCCAGCAGCTTAAGACAGGGAGGGAATGAAAAACTGTTTTTT; CDR3 protein: CASSLRQGGNEKLFF
J gene: TRBJ2-7; clone size: .; D gene: .; V gene: TRBV30; CDR3 DNA: TGTGCCTGGACCTACACCGGCTACGAGCAGTACTTC; CDR3 protein: CAWTYTGYEQYF
J gene: TRBJ2-3; clone size: .; D gene: .; V gene: TRBV9; CDR3 DNA: TGTGCCAGCAGCCACTCCCCTGGGGCAGATACGCAGTATTTT; CDR3 protein: CASSHSPGADTQYF
J gene: TRBJ2-6; clone size: .; D gene: TRBD2; V gene: TRBV4-2; CDR3 DNA: TGTGCCAGCAGCCAAGGGGAGGGCTCTGGGGCCAACGTCCCGACTTTC; CDR3 protein: CASSQGEGSGANVPTF
J gene: TRBJ2-7; clone size: .; D gene: TRBD1; V gene: TRBV7-2; CDR3 DNA: TGTGCCAGCAGCTACAGGGGCGACGAGCAGTACTTC; CDR3 protein: CASSYRGDEQYF
J gene: TRBJ2-7; clone size: .; D gene: .; V gene: TRBV9; CDR3 DNA: TGTGCCAGCAGCGTAGCTCCGGGGAAGTACGAGCAGTACTTC; CDR3 protein: CASSVAPGKYEQYF
J gene: TRBJ1-4; clone size: .; D gene: .; V gene: TRBV4-3; CDR3 DNA: TGCGCCAGCAGCCAAGATGGAGGGGGTACTAATGAAAAACTGTTTTTT; CDR3 protein: CASSQDGGGTNEKLFF
J gene: TRBJ1-2; clone size: .; D gene: .; V gene: TRBV19; CDR3 DNA: TGTGCCAGCGGATTAGACAGAACTAACTATGGCTACACCTTC; CDR3 protein: CASGLDRTNYGYTF